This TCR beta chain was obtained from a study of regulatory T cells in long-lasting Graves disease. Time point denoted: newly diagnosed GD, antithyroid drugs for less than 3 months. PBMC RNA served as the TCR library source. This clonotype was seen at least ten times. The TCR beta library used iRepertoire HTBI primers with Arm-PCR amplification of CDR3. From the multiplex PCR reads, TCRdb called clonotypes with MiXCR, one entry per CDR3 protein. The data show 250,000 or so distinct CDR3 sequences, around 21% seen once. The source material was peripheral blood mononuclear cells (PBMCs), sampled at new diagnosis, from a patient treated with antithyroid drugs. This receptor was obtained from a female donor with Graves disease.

The CDR3 loop is CASSSTGQSGGQFF. In DNA, the CDR3 is TGTGCCAGCAGCAGTACCGGCCAGTCCGGGGGGCAGTTCTTC. The V call is TRBV7-3, the J call TRBJ2-1; D possibly corresponds to TRBD2 (6 bases). V dropped 5 bases and J dropped 12 bases, with 20 bases sitting between them. This CDR3 spans 14 amino acids. Germline-derived CDR1 and CDR2 are SGHTA and FQGTGA.